The next 17 T cell receptor beta chains were all read from a single sample in a study of shared clonotypes between healthy human individuals. Using immunoSEQ multiplex PCR, the repertoire was profiled, and TCRdb retains in-frame clones only, with some absent. The table includes hundreds of thousands of clones, about three quarters detected once. The source material was memory CD4+ T cells sorted from blood. The subset was: CD45RA-negative fraction. The origin of the receptors is a woman aged 30 to 39 in good health.

V is TRBV30 and J is TRBJ2-5; a weak D match, TRBD2 (7 bases). The closer fit of TRBJ2-7 to the DNA end suggests the J call may be wrong. The CDR3 spans 15 residues. Germline V gene lookup returns CDR1 GTSNPN and CDR2 SVGIG (reference sequence). The CDR3 spells CAWEGGTRYSYEQYF. The CDR3 DNA reads TGTGCCTGGGAGGGAGGGACACGATACTCCTACGAGCAGTACTTC.

This chain links TRBV19 with TRBJ2-1, with TRBD2 matching 13 bases. The germline CDR1 and CDR2 sequences are LNHDA and SQIVND (reference sequence). V lost 1 base and J lost 13; bases outside the gene matches: 7. The CDR3 runs 15 residues. The DNA of the CDR3 is TGTGCCAGTAGTATAGCAGGGACTAGCGGGATTGGACAGTTCTTC. Protein: CASSIAGTSGIGQFF.

The chain joins TRBV6-5 to TRBJ1-2, with TRBD1 matching 8 bases. Unmatched junction bases numbered 9, after V lost 8 bases and J lost 4 bases. This CDR3 comprises 14 residues. Germline V gives CDR1 MNHEY, CDR2 SVGAGI. The CDR3 sequence: CASEKQGGGYGYTF. Here the CDR3 DNA reads TGTGCCAGCGAGAAACAGGGGGGAGGCTATGGCTACACCTTC.

This clone came up a few times. This CDR3 is also generated by other DNA sequences in the sample. The chain carries TRBV19 and TRBJ2-3, with 7 bases fitting TRBD2. Germline V gene sequence: CDR1 LNHDA, CDR2 SQIVND (reference sequence). The ends lost 1 base at V and 3 bases at J; junction bases unmatched: 1. CDR3 length: 14 amino acids. DNA for the CDR3: TGTGCCAGTAGTATAGCGGGAGGAACAGATACGCAGTATTTT. Translation gives CASSIAGGTDTQYF.

This clone was seen a single time. Other DNA sequences in the same sample also yield this CDR3. This chain connects TRBV7-9 to TRBJ2-1; D might be TRBD2 (6 bases). This CDR3 spans 12 amino acids. The V and J ends lost 5 bases and 9 bases respectively, with 11 bases between them. CDR1 is SEHNR and CDR2 is FQNEAQ in the germline V gene (reference sequence). CDR3 sequence: CASSPQGGEQFF. CDR3 sequence (DNA): TGTGCCAGCAGCCCGCAGGGAGGTGAGCAGTTCTTC.

This chain connects TRBV28 to TRBJ2-7; D is possibly TRBD2 (5 bases). The CDR3 is 12 amino acids. V was pared by 8 bases and J by 3 bases, with 11 bases between. Germline-derived CDR1 and CDR2 are MDHEN and SYDVKM. CDR3 bases: TGTGCCAGCGGGAGAGGGATCTACGAGCAGTACTTC. Translating it yields CASGRGIYEQYF.

The table lists this clone with a few counts. V is TRBV28 and J is TRBJ2-7; 10 bases are a match to TRBD2. This CDR3 has 14 residues. Germline V lookup: CDR1 MDHEN, CDR2 SYDVKM. The V segment lost 6 bases and the J segment 5 bases; nucleotides outside the gene matches: 7. CDR3 amino acids: CASRRAGGPHEQYF. The DNA for the CDR3 is TGTGCCAGCAGAAGAGCGGGAGGGCCCCACGAGCAGTACTTC.

This clone occurred a few times. The V and J genes are TRBV27 and TRBJ2-7, with D uncertain. There are 13 residues in the CDR3. CDR1 and CDR2 (germline): MNHEY, SMNVEV (reference sequence). Trimming stripped 2 bases from V and 3 bases from J, with 8 bases between. CDR3 nucleotides: TGTGCCAGCAGTTTACAACTAAGCTACGAGCAGTACTTC. Translating it yields CASSLQLSYEQYF.

V usage is TRBV5-4 and J usage is TRBJ2-5; 11 bases are shared with TRBD2. V lost 3 bases to trimming and J lost 5 bases; unmatched junction nucleotides: 9. In germline, CDR1 is SGHNT, CDR2 YYREEE (reference sequence). The CDR3 totals 16 residues. The CDR3 DNA is TGTGCCAGCAGCTATACAGGACTAGCGGGCTACGAGACCCAGTACTTC. This encodes CASSYTGLAGYETQYF. The whole variable domain, remainder taken from reference TRBV5-4 and TRBJ2-5, is ETGVTQSPTHLIKTRGQQVTLRCSSQSGHNTVSWYQQALGQGPQFIFQYYREEENGRGNFPPRFSGLQFPNYSSELNVNALELDDSALYLCASSYTGLAGYETQYFGPGTRLLVL.

The CDR3 loop reads CASSLVLYQHF. CDR3 DNA sequence: TGCGCCAGCAGCTTGGTGCTGTACCAGCATTTT. The chain employs TRBV5-1 and TRBJ1-5; D is uncertain. The CDR3 runs 11 residues. Trimming took off 0 bases at V and 12 bases at J, with 7 bases between the two ends. CDR1 is SGHRS, CDR2 YFSETQ, per germline.

This clone was found once. The chain carries TRBV6-1 and TRBJ2-7; D is undetermined. The CDR3 runs to 11 residues. Per germline, CDR1 MNHNS and CDR2 SASEGT. Trimming shortened V by 3 bases and J by 7 bases, and 7 bases separated the two germline ends. Written as DNA, the CDR3 is TGTGCCAGCAGTGACTTTTCAGAGCAGTACTTC. It encodes CASSDFSEQYF.

V usage is TRBV28 and J usage is TRBJ1-4, with 10 positions matching TRBD1. Germline V gives CDR1 MDHEN, CDR2 SYDVKM. The CDR3 totals 15 residues. The ends lost 5 bases at V and 6 bases at J; junction bases unmatched: 6. The CDR3, as DNA: TGTGCCAGCAGTCCGACAGGGGGCCGGCATGAAAAACTGTTTTTT. It yields the protein CASSPTGGRHEKLFF.

The rearrangement joins TRBV28 to TRBJ1-4, with D tentatively TRBD1 (6 bases). CDR3 length: 12 amino acids. Deletions cut 6 bases from V and 8 bases from J, with 10 bases between. Germline V CDR1 and CDR2: MDHEN, SYDVKM. CDR3 bases: TGTGCCAGCAGACCTACAGGGGAAAAACTGTTTTTT. Its translation: CASRPTGEKLFF.

The chain joins TRBV9 to TRBJ2-1; D unresolved. Germline CDR1 reads SGDLS; CDR2 reads YYNGEE. V gave up 1 base and J gave up 0 bases, with 5 bases separating them. This CDR3 has 14 residues. CDR3 loop: CASSVTVSYNEQFF. The DNA for the CDR3 is TGTGCCAGCAGCGTAACCGTCTCCTACAATGAGCAGTTCTTC. Full variable domain (missing parts from reference TRBV9 and TRBJ2-1): DSGVTQTPKHLITATGQRVTLRCSPRSGDLSVYWYQQSLDQGLQFLIQYYNGEERAKGNILERFSAQQFPDLHSELNLSSLELGDSALYFCASSVTVSYNEQFFGPGTRLTVL.

V is TRBV6-1 and J is TRBJ1-5; perhaps TRBD1 as D (6 bases). Trimming left V 1 base short and J 2 bases short, with 9 bases between. Germline V lookup: CDR1 MNHNS, CDR2 SASEGT. The CDR3 extends over 15 amino acids. This CDR3 is CASSEDSGGNQPQHF. DNA for the CDR3: TGTGCCAGCAGTGAAGATTCAGGGGGCAATCAGCCCCAGCATTTT.

J is TRBJ1-2 and V is TRBV28; 10 bases match TRBD1. CDR1 is MDHEN, CDR2 SYDVKM, per germline. This CDR3 is 15 amino acids long. V dropped 4 bases and J dropped 8; count of bases not matched to a gene: 10. The CDR3 region is CASSSNRQGAIGYTF. The CDR3 bases are TGTGCCAGCAGTTCAAACCGACAGGGGGCTATAGGCTACACCTTC.

The rearrangement uses TRBV1 and TRBJ2-3; the table's D gene call, TRBD2, was not cross checked with the DNA. TRBV1 is marked as a pseudogene. The CDR3 totals 16 residues. For the CDR3, the DNA is TGCACCAGCAGCCGCCGAGAGAGGGAGGCCCGAGATACGCAGTATTTT. As protein: CTSSRREREARDTQYF.